This is a list of T cell receptor beta chains from one sample in a study of regulatory T cells in long-lasting Graves disease. Using its own MiXCR run on the multiplex PCR reads, TCRdb lists one record per CDR3 protein. The sample has 620,000 or so distinct CDR3 sequences, about 16% seen once. This same sample was also part of a study on T cells in Graves' hyperthyroidism and ophthalmopathy.

The specimen was peripheral blood mononuclear cells (PBMCs), collected at new diagnosis, from a patient treated with antithyroid drugs. Receptor source: a woman aged 25 to 45 with Graves disease. Each CDR3 is given with its conserved first and last residue. Fields, in order: D gene, J gene, clone size, CDR3 length, V gene, CDR3 protein, CDR3 DNA. The D gene is left open where the match is weak. Expanded clones are given a class, and other clones once, few, many or no size at all.

TRBD1 TRBJ2-7 - 16 TRBV5-1 CASSLKMGQNSYEQYF TGCGCCAGCAGCTTGAAGATGGGACAGAACTCCTACGAGCAGTACTTC
- TRBJ2-1 few 12 TRBV10-2 CASSGQGTYQFF TGCGCCAGCAGTGGGCAGGGGACCTACCAGTTCTTC
- TRBJ2-1 - 14 TRBV10-2 CASSEQSVGNEQFF TGCGCCAGCAGTGAACAGAGTGTAGGGAATGAGCAGTTCTTC
TRBD2 TRBJ2-7 many 13 TRBV20-1 CSAITGLGYEQYF TGCAGTGCCATTACGGGACTAGGCTACGAGCAGTACTTC
- TRBJ2-3 many 12 TRBV28 CASTSSTDTQYF TGTGCCAGCACCTCTAGCACAGATACGCAGTATTTT
- TRBJ1-2 many 14 TRBV2 CASNVGGTNYGYTF TGTGCCAGCAATGTTGGCGGAACTAACTATGGCTACACCTTC
- TRBJ2-4 - 12 TRBV20-1 CSVDTNRNIQYF TGCAGTGTCGACACGAATCGGAACATTCAGTACTTC
TRBD1 TRBJ2-2 many 15 TRBV28 CASSPPRQGGGELFF TGTGCCAGCAGTCCCCCTCGACAGGGTGGCGGGGAGCTGTTTTTT
TRBD2 TRBJ2-3 few 19 TRBV12-3/TRBV12-4 CASSLEGLAGGPSTDTQYF TGTGCCAGCAGCTTGGAAGGTCTAGCGGGAGGGCCCTCCACAGATACGCAGTATTTT
- TRBJ2-7 - 12 TRBV6-2/TRBV6-3 CATGENAYEQYF TGTGCCACAGGGGAGAACGCCTACGAGCAGTACTTC
- TRBJ2-3 many 13 TRBV15 CASAEGAKGTQYF TGTGCCAGCGCCGAGGGAGCGAAGGGGACGCAGTATTTT
- TRBJ1-5 - 13 TRBV6-4 CASSGQAGQPQHF TGTGCCAGCAGTGGACAGGCAGGGCAGCCCCAGCATTTT
- TRBJ2-1 - 17 TRBV6-1 CASSTTSRRSSYNEQFF TGTGCCAGCAGTACTACTAGCAGGCGGAGCTCCTACAATGAGCAGTTCTTC
TRBD1 TRBJ1-2 - 15 TRBV6-4 CASSSGGREFYGYTF TGTGCCAGCAGTTCAGGGGGCCGGGAGTTCTATGGCTACACCTTC
TRBD1 TRBJ1-1 many 11 TRBV29-1 CSGGQAAEAFF TGCAGCGGTGGACAGGCAGCGGAAGCTTTCTTT
- TRBJ1-4 many 13 TRBV20-1 CSARAGLYEKLFF TGCAGTGCTAGAGCCGGGCTTTATGAAAAACTGTTTTTT
- TRBJ2-1 many 15 TRBV11-2 CASSYHIQSYNEQFF TGTGCCAGCAGCTACCATATCCAGAGCTACAATGAGCAGTTCTTC